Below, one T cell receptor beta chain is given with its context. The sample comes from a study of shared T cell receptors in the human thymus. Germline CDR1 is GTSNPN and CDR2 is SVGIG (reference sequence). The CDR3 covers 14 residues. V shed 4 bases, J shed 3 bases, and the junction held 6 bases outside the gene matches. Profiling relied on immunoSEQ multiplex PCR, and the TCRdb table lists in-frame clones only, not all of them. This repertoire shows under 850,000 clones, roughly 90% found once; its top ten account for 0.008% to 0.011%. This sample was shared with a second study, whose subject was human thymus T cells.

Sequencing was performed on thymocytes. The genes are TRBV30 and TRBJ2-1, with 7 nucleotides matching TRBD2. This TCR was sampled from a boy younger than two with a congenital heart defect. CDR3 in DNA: TGTGCCTGGACTTGGGAGCGGGACTACAATGAGCAGTTCTTC. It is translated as CAWTWERDYNEQFF. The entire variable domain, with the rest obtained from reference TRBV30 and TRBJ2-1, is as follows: SQTIHQWPATLVQPVGSPLSLECTVEGTSNPNLYWYRQAAGRGLQLLFYSVGIGQISSEVPQNLSASRPQDRQFILSSKKLLLSDSGFYLCAWTWERDYNEQFFGPGTRLTVL.